This entry lists 21 T cell receptor beta chains sequenced from one sample in a study of T cells in Graves' hyperthyroidism and ophthalmopathy. Authors of the study amplified TCR beta CDR3 regions from RNA transcripts. The TCR CDR3 was amplified in a first-round RT-PCR using the HTBI primer set. TCRdb fed the multiplex PCR reads into MiXCR, producing one record per CDR3 protein. The sample lists more than 550,000 distinct CDR3 sequences; 45% were seen once. Sequencing was performed on peripheral blood or thyroid tissue (not recorded which). These TCRs come from an adult man with Graves' disease, either hyperthyroidism or ophthalmopathy (not recorded which).

This clonotype was detected only once. The chain couples TRBV10-3 to TRBJ1-3; D gene ambiguous. V lost 4 bases and J 0 bases, leaving 10 bases between the germline ends. The V gene's germline CDR1 is ENHRY and CDR2 SYGVKD. The CDR3 is 15 amino acids. CDR3 amino acids: CAISGADYSGNTIYF. The CDR3 region has the DNA TGTGCCATCAGTGGGGCGGACTACTCTGGAAACACCATATATTTT.

This clonotype was detected only a few times. The gene calls are TRBV12-3 or TRBV12-4 and TRBJ1-2; D is undetermined. The CDR3 is made up of 14 amino acids. V lost 4 bases to trimming and J lost 5 bases, with 14 bases between them. DNA for the CDR3: TGTGCCAGCAGTTCGGCCCTTGATTTATATGGCTACACCTTC. Protein sequence: CASSSALDLYGYTF.

This clonotype was picked up many times. V is TRBV15 and J is TRBJ1-1, with 7 positions matching TRBD1. The CDR3 extends over 14 amino acids. V trimming: 9 bases; J trimming: 1 base; junction bases outside the gene matches: 8. Germline CDR1 LNHNV, CDR2 YYDKDF (reference sequence). The chain's CDR3 is CATKTGVGNTEAFF. Written as DNA, the CDR3 is TGTGCCACGAAAACAGGGGTTGGGAACACTGAAGCTTTCTTT.

The chain combines TRBV5-8 with TRBJ1-2; 8 bases align to TRBD1. Germline loops: CDR1 SGHTS, CDR2 YDEGEE. This CDR3 has 16 residues. With 1 base clipped from V and 3 bases from J, the junction kept 8 bases outside the gene matches. The DNA of the CDR3 is TGTGCCAGCAGCTTGAGAAGGACAGGGAGCGACTATGGCTACACCTTC. It translates to CASSLRRTGSDYGYTF.

V usage is TRBV29-1 and J usage is TRBJ2-5; 9 nucleotides agree with TRBD1. Matching the DNA end better, TRBJ2-7 makes the J call doubtful. The CDR3 consists of 14 residues. From germline, CDR1 is SQVTM and CDR2 ANQGSEA. The CDR3 region is CSVGGTGTAYEQYF. Written as DNA, the CDR3 is TGCAGCGTTGGGGGGACAGGGACGGCCTACGAGCAGTACTTC.

This clonotype was observed a handful of times. The chain links TRBV7-9 to TRBJ2-7; 7 bases align to TRBD2. The CDR3 consists of 15 residues. Germline assignment: CDR1 SEHNR and CDR2 FQNEAQ (reference sequence). The junction had 10 bases not matched to a gene; V was cut back by 4 bases and J by 4 bases. This CDR3 reads CASSWGSGTTYEQYF. The CDR3 bases are TGTGCCAGCAGCTGGGGGAGTGGGACTACTTACGAGCAGTACTTC.

The sample holds a few counts of this clonotype. The chain joins TRBV20-1 to TRBJ1-1; 7 bases are a match to TRBD1. The V gene's germline CDR1 is DFQATT and CDR2 SNEGSKA (reference sequence). The junction had 6 bases not matched to a gene; V was cut back by 2 bases and J by 0 bases. CDR3 length: 15 amino acids. CDR3 bases: TGCAGTGCTAGAAAGCTGGGACAGATGAACACTGAAGCTTTCTTT. Residues: CSARKLGQMNTEAFF.

The chain combines TRBV29-1 with TRBJ1-4; D not certain. The CDR3 sequence is 10 residues long. CDR1 is SQVTM, CDR2 ANQGSEA, per germline. Trimming removed 7 bases at V and 10 bases at J, with 10 bases between. CDR3 coding DNA: TGCAGCGCGGGATCTGGAAAACTGTTTTTT. It specifies CSAGSGKLFF.

There are a few counts of this clonotype. This chain uses TRBV5-1 with TRBJ1-3; the D gene is possibly TRBD1 (6 bases). This CDR3 region has 15 residues. Per the germline V gene, CDR1 is SGHRS and CDR2 is YFSETQ. V was cut by 0 bases and J by 2 bases, with 9 bases left in between. CDR3 sequence (DNA): TGCGCCAGCAGCTTGGACAGGGCACCTGGAAACACCATATATTTT. This translates into CASSLDRAPGNTIYF. The variable domain in full, with the rest retrieved from reference TRBV5-1 and TRBJ1-3, is KAGVTQTPRYLIKTRGQQVTLSCSPISGHRSVSWYQQTPGQGLQFLFEYFSETQRNKGNFPGRFSGRQFSNSRSEMNVSTLELGDSALYLCASSLDRAPGNTIYFGEGSWLTVV.

J is TRBJ2-5 and V is TRBV19; D assignment may be TRBD1 or TRBD2 (5 bases each). CDR3 length: 13 amino acids. Between the trimmed V and J ends, which lost 9 bases and 5 bases, there was a span of 16 bases. Germline CDR1 LNHDA, CDR2 SQIVND (reference sequence). CDR3 coding DNA: TGTGCCAGCAGAGCAGGGACCGGCGAGACCCAGTACTTC. It codes for CASRAGTGETQYF.

This clonotype has just a few counts. The rearrangement links TRBV12-5 to TRBJ1-5, with TRBD1 identical over 8 bases. The CDR3 has 16 amino acids. CDR1 LGHNT and CDR2 FRNRAP come from the germline V gene. The CDR3 sequence: CASRLTGQGVGQPQHF. CDR3 coding DNA: TGTGCCAGCAGACTAACAGGACAGGGAGTGGGCCAGCCCCAGCATTTT.

This chain links TRBV9 with TRBJ2-5, with D unclear. In germline, CDR1 is SGDLS, CDR2 YYNGEE. The V end lost 0 bases, the J end lost 2 bases, and 8 bases lay between the germline ends. CDR3 length: 14 residues. The CDR3 protein is CASSVGARQETQYF. CDR3 bases: TGTGCCAGCAGCGTAGGGGCGCGACAAGAGACCCAGTACTTC.

The CDR3 bases are TGTGCCAGCAGTGATTCAGGGGCACCGTCTATGAAAAAACTGTTTTTT. Protein: CASSDSGAPSMKKLFF. V gene TRBV6-4 combines with J gene TRBJ1-4; possibly TRBD1 for D (6 bases). Trimming pared 3 bases from V and 9 bases from J, leaving 20 bases between. Germline V gene lookup returns CDR1 MRHNA and CDR2 SNTAGT. The CDR3 consists of 16 residues.

With respect to this clonotype: This sequence may be a read error, since a much larger clone differs from it by one base. V and J are TRBV9 and TRBJ1-5; D might be TRBD1 (6 bases). CDR3 length equals 14 residues. The V end lost 3 bases, the J end lost 5 bases, and 12 bases lay between the germline ends. CDR1 and CDR2 (germline): SGDLS, YYNGEE. The CDR3 spells CASSEEAGDQPQHF. The CDR3, as DNA: TGTGCCAGCAGCGAAGAGGCAGGGGATCAGCCCCAGCATTTT. Full variable domain (rest looked up from reference TRBV9 and TRBJ1-5): DSGVTQTPKHLITATGQRVTLRCSPRSGDLSVYWYQQSLDQGLQFLIQYYNGEERAKGNILERFSAQQFPDLHSELNLSSLELGDSALYFCASSEEAGDQPQHFGDGTRLSIL.

With respect to this clonotype: Since a much larger clone is just one base distant, this may be a read error. The CDR3 DNA is TGTGCCACCGTCGATCAGCCCCAGCATTTT. This sequence encodes CATVDQPQHF. The chain combines TRBV24-1 with TRBJ1-5; D is ambiguous. The CDR3 runs 10 residues. Per the germline V gene, CDR1 is KGHDR and CDR2 is SFDVKD. Trimming took 9 bases from V and 5 from J, leaving 4 bases between them.

This clonotype was observed a single time. J is TRBJ1-1 and V is TRBV13; 8 nucleotides align to TRBD1. CDR1 is PRHDT and CDR2 is FYEKMQ in the germline V gene (reference sequence). CDR3 length: 14 amino acids. Unmatched junction bases numbered 8, after V lost 4 bases and J lost 7 bases. The CDR3 DNA reads TGTGCCAGCAGCTCCGGACAGGGAGCTTATGAAGCTTTCTTT. Translating gives CASSSGQGAYEAFF.

This clonotype came up many times. The gene calls are TRBV7-2 and TRBJ2-7; 10 bases are a match to TRBD2. The CDR3 extends over 13 amino acids. Germline CDR1 and CDR2: SGHTA and FQGNSA. The trim removed 5 bases at V and 9 bases at J, leaving 7 bases unmatched. CDR3 amino acids: CASSPAASGRQYF. CDR3 nucleotides: TGTGCCAGCAGCCCCGCGGCTAGCGGGAGGCAGTACTTC.

V and J are TRBV6-1 and TRBJ2-7; D ambiguous. Germline CDR1 MNHNS, CDR2 SASEGT. CDR3 length equals 13 residues. The V end was cut by 6 bases, the J end by 0 bases, with 9 bases between. CDR3 bases: TGTGCCAGCAGACTCATTAGCTCCTACGAGCAGTACTTC. As protein: CASRLISSYEQYF.

This clonotype was counted many times. The chain has TRBV7-9 and TRBJ1-2; D unresolved. The germline V gene has CDR1 SEHNR and CDR2 FQNEAQ (reference sequence). The CDR3 runs 12 residues. The V end was cut by 5 bases, the J end by 8 bases, with 12 bases between. The CDR3 sequence is CASSVVELGYTF. In nucleotides, the CDR3 is TGTGCCAGCAGCGTAGTCGAACTGGGCTACACCTTC.

V gene TRBV7-9 combines with J gene TRBJ2-5; 12 bases map to TRBD2. J lost 1 base, V lost 5 bases, and 2 bases had no gene match. CDR1 and CDR2 (germline): SEHNR, FQNEAQ (reference sequence). The CDR3 is 15 amino acids. CDR3 protein: CASSRTSGIQETQYF. Here the CDR3 DNA reads TGTGCCAGCAGCAGGACTAGCGGGATCCAAGAGACCCAGTACTTC.

The genes are TRBV29-1 and TRBJ1-1; D remains unclear. The germline V gene encodes CDR1 SQVTM and CDR2 ANQGSEA. This CDR3 spans 11 amino acids. In DNA form, the CDR3 reads TGCAGTACTGGGATGAACACTGAAGCTTTCTTT. As protein: CSTGMNTEAFF.